This is a list of T cell receptor beta chains from one sample in a study of blood T cell repertoires in COVID-19. Method: immunoSEQ multiplex PCR; TCRdb's copy keeps in-frame clones and lacks some. This sample has 130,000 or so clones, with roughly 85% found just once. Specimen: peripheral blood. The receptor source for this set is a human donor in a cohort sampled during active COVID-19. Both conserved end residues are part of each CDR3. D genes are given only for firm matches. Some rows have no size entry. The others give once, few or many, or a class for an expanded clone.

CDR3 length	V gene	clone size	J gene	D gene	CDR3 protein	CDR3 DNA
15	TRBV9	.	TRBJ2-2	TRBD1	CASSVATGGTGELFF	TGTGCCAGCAGCGTAGCTACAGGGGGAACCGGGGAGCTGTTTTTT
12	TRBV5-1	.	TRBJ2-2	.	CASSWEAGELFF	TGCGCCAGCAGCTGGGAGGCCGGGGAGCTGTTTTTT
11	TRBV28	.	TRBJ1-5	.	CASRGQRAQHF	TGTGCCAGCAGAGGCCAGCGGGCCCAGCATTTT
15	TRBV6-5	.	TRBJ1-1	TRBD1	CASSTTGTGNTEAFF	TGTGCCAGCAGTACCACCGGGACAGGGAACACTGAAGCTTTCTTT
14	TRBV6-5	.	TRBJ2-5	TRBD1	CASSYRQGAKTQYF	TGTGCCAGCAGCTATAGACAGGGGGCTAAGACCCAGTACTTC
14	TRBV7-2	.	TRBJ2-1	TRBD2	CASRRTGGESEQFF	TGTGCCAGCAGGCGCACGGGGGGGGAGAGTGAGCAGTTCTTC
15	TRBV5-1	.	TRBJ2-1	TRBD2	CASSLVTSGDNEQFF	TGCGCCAGCAGCTTGGTGACTAGCGGGGACAATGAGCAGTTCTTC
14	TRBV5-4	.	TRBJ1-1	.	CASSLAVGGTEAFF	TGTGCCAGCAGCTTAGCAGTCGGCGGTACTGAAGCTTTCTTT
15	TRBV6-5	.	TRBJ2-5	TRBD2	CASSYSTGGQETQYF	TGTGCCAGCAGTTACTCGACGGGGGGACAAGAGACCCAGTACTTC
12	TRBV5-1	.	TRBJ1-2	.	CASSLERGGYTF	TGCGCCAGCAGCTTGGAAAGGGGTGGCTACACCTTC
16	TRBV5-6	.	TRBJ2-5	TRBD1	CASSLRDRGSQETQYF	TGTGCCAGCAGCCTAAGGGACAGGGGAAGCCAAGAGACCCAGTACTTC
13	TRBV4-2	.	TRBJ2-3	.	CASSQDRGYTQYF	TGTGCCAGCAGCCAAGATAGGGGGTATACGCAGTATTTT
14	TRBV7-2	.	TRBJ2-4	TRBD1	CASSTGGAKNIQYF	TGTGCCAGCAGCACAGGGGGAGCCAAAAACATTCAGTACTTC
14	TRBV5-4	.	TRBJ2-7	TRBD1	CASSLEGAGYEQYF	TGTGCCAGCAGCCTAGAGGGGGCCGGCTACGAGCAGTACTTC
16	TRBV6-6	.	TRBJ2-1	TRBD2	CASLGRTSDSYNEQFF	TGTGCCAGCCTCGGTCGGACTAGCGACTCCTACAATGAGCAGTTCTTC
13	TRBV24-1	.	TRBJ1-1	.	CATSKAGDTEAFF	TGTGCCACCAGTAAAGCCGGGGACACTGAAGCTTTCTTT
14	TRBV12-5	few	TRBJ2-1	TRBD2	CASSTSGSVNEQFF	TGTGCTAGTTCCACTAGCGGGAGTGTGAATGAGCAGTTCTTC
16	TRBV6-2/TRBV6-3	.	TRBJ1-2	.	CASSYSRNRIPGGYTF	TGTGCCAGCAGTTACTCGCGGAACAGAATACCGGGAGGCTACACCTTC
14	TRBV7-9	.	TRBJ2-1	TRBD1	CASSLRQGNNEQFF	TGTGCCAGCAGCTTACGACAGGGAAACAATGAGCAGTTCTTC
15	TRBV18	few	TRBJ2-5	TRBD2	CASSPSGTSGETQYF	TGTGCCAGCTCACCGTCCGGTACTAGCGGAGAGACCCAGTACTTC
14	TRBV3-1/TRBV3-2	few	TRBJ2-7	.	CASSSDSSAYEQYF	TGTGCCAGCAGCTCCGACAGTTCGGCCTACGAGCAGTACTTC
14	TRBV6-5	.	TRBJ1-1	TRBD1	CASSSGQGNTEAFF	TGTGCCAGCAGTTCGGGACAGGGAAACACTGAAGCTTTCTTT
15	TRBV3-1/TRBV3-2	.	TRBJ1-2	TRBD1	CASSHNRDRARGYTF	TGTGCCAGCAGCCATAACCGGGACAGGGCACGTGGCTACACCTTC
11	TRBV19	.	TRBJ1-2	.	CASRQEEGYTF	TGTGCCAGCCGACAAGAAGAAGGCTACACCTTC
14	TRBV2	.	TRBJ2-4	TRBD1	CASRSGTGENIQYF	TGTGCCAGCAGATCCGGGACAGGGGAAAACATTCAGTACTTC
15	TRBV5-1	.	TRBJ1-1	.	CASSFDTGLNTEAFF	TGCGCCAGCAGCTTTGACACCGGTTTGAACACTGAAGCTTTCTTT
15	TRBV4-3	.	TRBJ1-3	.	CASSQDGGAGNTIYF	TGCGCCAGCAGCCAAGATGGGGGGGCTGGAAACACCATATATTTT
13	TRBV7-3	.	TRBJ2-5	TRBD2	CASSLSAGATQYF	TGTGCCAGCAGCTTATCCGCGGGAGCCACCCAGTACTTC
15	TRBV7-9	.	TRBJ2-7	.	CASSLDRLSSYEQYF	TGTGCCAGCAGCTTAGACAGGTTAAGCTCCTACGAGCAGTACTTC
13	TRBV15	.	TRBJ2-7	.	CATSRDSLYEQYF	TGTGCCACCAGCAGAGATTCCCTCTACGAGCAGTACTTC
13	TRBV29-1	.	TRBJ2-5	TRBD2	CSGTSGGAETQYF	TGCAGCGGAACTAGCGGTGGGGCGGAGACCCAGTACTTC
15	TRBV7-2	.	TRBJ2-5	TRBD2	CASSLDPGLFETQYF	TGTGCCAGCAGCTTAGACCCGGGACTATTTGAGACCCAGTACTTC
17	TRBV4-3	.	TRBJ2-3	TRBD2	CASSQEPSGRGGDTQYF	TGCGCCAGCAGCCAAGAACCTAGCGGGAGGGGAGGAGATACGCAGTATTTT
14	TRBV7-3	.	TRBJ1-6	TRBD1	CASSLGQGGSPLHF	TGTGCCAGCAGCTTAGGACAGGGCGGTTCACCCCTCCACTTT
13	TRBV15	once	TRBJ2-5	.	CATSRDQGETQYF	TGTGCCACCAGCAGAGATCAGGGTGAGACCCAGTACTTC
16	TRBV28	.	TRBJ1-6	TRBD1	CASRSPGTGRNSPLHF	TGTGCCAGCAGATCGCCCGGGACAGGCAGAAATTCACCCCTCCACTTT
16	TRBV28	.	TRBJ2-7	.	CASSLVSGSSSYEQYF	TGTGCCAGCAGTTTGGTCAGCGGATCGTCCTCCTACGAGCAGTACTTC
12	TRBV11-2	few	TRBJ2-3	.	CASSLEGSSQYF	TGTGCCAGCAGCTTAGAGGGGAGCTCGCAGTATTTT
16	TRBV9	.	TRBJ1-5	.	CASSPTGSGTNQPQHF	TGTGCCAGCAGCCCCACCGGGTCGGGTACCAATCAGCCCCAGCATTTT
14	TRBV3-1/TRBV3-2	.	TRBJ2-5	.	CASSPSAAQETQYF	TGTGCCAGCAGCCCATCTGCGGCTCAAGAGACCCAGTACTTC
14	TRBV19	.	TRBJ2-3	.	CASSIDTPPDTQYF	TGTGCCAGTAGTATCGACACCCCCCCAGATACGCAGTATTTT
15	TRBV9	.	TRBJ2-4	.	CASSAKTGTRDIQYF	TGTGCCAGCAGCGCGAAGACAGGGACTCGGGACATTCAGTACTTC
15	TRBV10-3	.	TRBJ2-3	.	CAISERGGATDTQYF	TGTGCCATCAGTGAACGTGGGGGGGCCACAGATACGCAGTATTTT
13	TRBV6-5	.	TRBJ1-2	TRBD1	CASRGTALGDYTF	TGTGCCAGCAGGGGGACAGCCCTGGGGGACTACACCTTC